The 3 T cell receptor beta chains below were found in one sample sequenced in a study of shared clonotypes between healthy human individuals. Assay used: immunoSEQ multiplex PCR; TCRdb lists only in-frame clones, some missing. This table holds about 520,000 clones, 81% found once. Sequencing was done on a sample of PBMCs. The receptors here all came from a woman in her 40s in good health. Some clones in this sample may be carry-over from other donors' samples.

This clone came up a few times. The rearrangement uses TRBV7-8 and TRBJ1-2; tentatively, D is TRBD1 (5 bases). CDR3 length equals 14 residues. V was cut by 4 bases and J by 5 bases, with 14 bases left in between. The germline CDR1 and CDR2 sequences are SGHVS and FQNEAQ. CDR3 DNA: TGTGCCAGCAGCTCATTGGGACTGACTTATGGCTACACCTTC. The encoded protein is CASSSLGLTYGYTF. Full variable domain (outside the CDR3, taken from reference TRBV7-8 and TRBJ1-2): GAGVSQSPRYKVAKRGQDVALRCDPISGHVSLFWYQQALGQGPEFLTYFQNEAQLDKSGLPSDRFFAERPEGSVSTLKIQRTQQEDSAVYLCASSSLGLTYGYTFGSGTRLTVV.

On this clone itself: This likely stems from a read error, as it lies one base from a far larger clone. CDR3 residues: CSVVSWDMGYGYTF. The CDR3 nucleotides are TGCAGCGTTGTGAGCTGGGATATGGGCTATGGCTACACCTTC. The chain joins TRBV29-1 to TRBJ1-2; D not resolved. Germline V gives CDR1 SQVTM, CDR2 ANQGSEA. CDR3 length equals 14 residues. Trimming pared 4 bases from V and 4 bases from J, leaving 16 bases between.

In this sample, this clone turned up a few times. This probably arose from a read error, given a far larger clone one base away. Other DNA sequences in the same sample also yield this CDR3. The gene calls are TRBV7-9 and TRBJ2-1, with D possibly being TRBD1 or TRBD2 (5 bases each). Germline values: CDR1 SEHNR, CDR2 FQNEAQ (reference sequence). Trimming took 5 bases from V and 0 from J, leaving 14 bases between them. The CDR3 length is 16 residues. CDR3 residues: CASSPRGGSSYNEQFF. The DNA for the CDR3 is TGTGCCAGCAGCCCCCGGGGCGGAAGCTCCTACAATGAGCAGTTCTTC.